This TCR beta chain was retrieved from a study of cytomegalovirus exposure and HLA in healthy donors. General study points: HLA restriction was apparent for most CMV-associated TCR beta chains in a later analysis. The presence/absence work took it that sequencing depth was about the same across donors.

The PCR was carried out with 60 Vbeta primers and 13 Jbeta primers. Sequencing was performed with immunoSEQ multiplex PCR; in TCRdb, only in-frame clones are kept and a portion is missing. The table has 150,000 to 200,000 clones, around 88% seen once. Turning to this clone: Its antigen is as yet unknown.

The CDR3 has 14 amino acids. V gave up 6 bases and J gave up 8 bases; unmatched junction bases: 12. In germline, CDR1 is SNHLY, CDR2 FYNNEI. The chain has TRBV2 and TRBJ2-5, with TRBD1 matching over 7 bases. This TCR derives from a woman in her twenties or thirties in good health and CMV-seronegative. Sequenced sample: PBMCs. CDR3 DNA sequence: TGTGCCAGCAGGACCGGGACAGACTTAAATACCCAGTACTTC. Translating it yields CASRTGTDLNTQYF.